Given below is one T cell receptor beta chain in context. This sample is drawn from a study of blood T cell repertoires in COVID-19. This CDR3 is built from 13 residues. The V gene's germline CDR1 is LNHDA and CDR2 SQIVND (reference sequence). V was trimmed by 3 bases and J by 14 bases, leaving 19 bases between them. Per the original data handling: Estimation of nucleated cell counts was performed using reference gene primer amplification. Generated by immunoSEQ multiplex PCR, the TCRdb table keeps only in-frame clones and is missing some. D and trimming were read from the DNA, whereas the V and J calls and clone size are those reported in that table. The data hold 380,000 or so clones, with approximately 89% observed a single time. Cohorts were determined from participant-reported clinical history.

This sequence was found in a man aged 30 to 45 who had recovered from COVID-19. The genes are TRBV19 and TRBJ1-2; tentatively, D is TRBD1 (6 bases). The sequenced sample consisted of PBMCs or T cells enriched from blood (not recorded which). The CDR3 sequence is CASSIRTGGQLTF. In DNA, the CDR3 is TGTGCCAGTAGTATTAGAACCGGTGGACAGCTAACCTTC.